The clone carrying this TCR beta chain was seen a few times. Antigen specificity is unknown. This sample is drawn from a study of OX40 agonist ivuxolimab in advanced cancers. Study summary: The patients got ivuxolimab, which is an agonistic anti-OX40 (CD134) antibody. Overall study findings and caveats: Averaged across samples, CD8+ T cells carried more expanded clones than CD4+ did.

Blood samples were obtained at baseline, cycle 4 day 1, and cycle 7 day 1. The assay was immunoSEQ multiplex PCR, and TCRdb's table has in-frame clones only and misses some. The repertoire has tens of thousands of clones, just over 85% of them found once; the top ten carry around 0.91%. The sequence was obtained from an adult with an advanced solid tumor such as melanoma, head and neck, liver or kidney cancer. The sequencing used CD4+ or CD8+ T cells sorted from blood, collected in a trial of the OX40 agonist ivuxolimab.

DNA for the CDR3: TGTGCCAGCAGCTCCCGCCGGGAGAGTACTGAAGCTTTCTTT. Residues: CASSSRRESTEAFF. V and J are TRBV7-9 and TRBJ1-1; no clear D. The germline V gene encodes CDR1 SEHNR and CDR2 FQNEAQ (reference sequence). This CDR3 is 14 amino acids long. Trimming pared 4 bases from V and 5 bases from J, leaving 14 bases between.